The clone carrying this TCR beta chain was recorded at least ten times. Its antigen is unidentified. Original methodology: Built for papillary thyroid cancer, a distant-metastasis classifier drew on CDR3 differences across clinicopathological groups. Via MiXCR, TCRdb re-called the PCR reads. TCRdb assigned the V and J calls; the authors' analysis was not used. This table holds about 21,000 clones, around a third found once. The V gene lost 0 bases and the J gene lost 4 bases, with 12 bases spanning the gap. The CDR3 has 15 amino acids. The germline gives CDR1 LNHNV, CDR2 YYDKDF (reference sequence). The sample is drawn from a study of metastatic and nonmetastatic thyroid tumors. In the study overall: Comparison of repertoires was carried out across blood and tumor or nodule tissue from malignant and benign thyroid patients.

No treatment had been given to any patient before thyroid surgery. Study-level findings and limits: Compared with benign nodules, malignant thyroid tumors were reported to have significantly higher TCR beta diversity in both blood and tumor.

The clonotype originates from a female donor with papillary thyroid cancer or a benign thyroid nodule (not recorded which). Some clones in this sample may be carry-over from other donors' samples. Sequenced: blood. The chain recombines TRBV15 with TRBJ2-5; perhaps TRBD1 as D (5 bases). CDR3: CATSRDLNRLETQYF. The CDR3 DNA reads TGTGCCACCAGCAGAGATTTGAACAGGCTAGAGACCCAGTACTTC.